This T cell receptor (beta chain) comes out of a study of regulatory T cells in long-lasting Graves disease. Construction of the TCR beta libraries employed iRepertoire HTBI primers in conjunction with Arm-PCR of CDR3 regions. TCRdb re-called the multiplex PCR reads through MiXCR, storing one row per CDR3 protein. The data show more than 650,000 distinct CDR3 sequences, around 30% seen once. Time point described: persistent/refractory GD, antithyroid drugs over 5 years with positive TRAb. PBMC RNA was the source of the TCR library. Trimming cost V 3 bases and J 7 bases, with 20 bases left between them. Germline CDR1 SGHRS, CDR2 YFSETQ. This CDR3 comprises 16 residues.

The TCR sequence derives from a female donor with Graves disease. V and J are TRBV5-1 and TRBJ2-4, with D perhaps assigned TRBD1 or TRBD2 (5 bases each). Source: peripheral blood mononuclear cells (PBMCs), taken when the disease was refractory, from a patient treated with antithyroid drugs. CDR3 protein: CASSSDRWGSGNIQYF. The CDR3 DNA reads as TGCGCCAGCAGCTCCGACAGATGGGGTTCGGGGAACATTCAGTACTTC.